This entry features one T cell receptor (beta chain) sequence. The ends were cut back, 4 bases at V and 8 bases at J, with 9 bases in the middle. CDR1 is KGHSH, CDR2 LQKENI, per germline. The CDR3 has 12 amino acids. This entry is derived from a study of cytomegalovirus exposure and HLA in healthy donors. Primers included in the PCR were 60 Vbeta and 13 Jbeta primers. Only in-frame clones appear in the TCRdb table, and some are missing; sequencing was by immunoSEQ multiplex PCR. This table has about 120,000 clones, around three quarters appearing once. This chain joins TRBV18 and TRBJ2-1, with D maybe TRBD1 (5 bases). The sample comprised PBMCs. The receptor was isolated from a middle-aged man in good health and CMV-seropositive. CDR3 amino acids: CASSRQGDEQFF. The CDR3 coding sequence is TGTGCCAGCTCACGTCAGGGCGATGAGCAGTTCTTC. The full variable domain, in which reference TRBV18 and TRBJ2-1 provide the parts outside the CDR3, is NAGVMQNPRHLVRRRGQEARLRCSPMKGHSHVYWYRQLPEEGLKFMVYLQKENIIDESGMPKERFSAEFPKEGPSILRIQQVVRGDSAAYFCASSRQGDEQFFGPGTRLTVL.